The 29 T cell receptor beta chains below all came from one sample that was sequenced in a study of blood T cells in healthy people across ages. A J-beta primer mix and a sample-barcoded 5' primer were used in a second PCR of roughly 6 to 11 cycles. Each CDR3 protein gets one entry after TCRdb re-called the 5' RACE reads with MiXCR. The sample lists about 680,000 distinct CDR3 sequences, around 49% occurring once. The source material was blood. These receptors were collected from an older woman in good health.

This clonotype has ten or more counts. The chain is built from TRBV6-2 or TRBV6-3 and TRBJ2-1, with 9 bases that match TRBD1. CDR1 is MNHEY and CDR2 is SVGEGT in the germline V gene. V shed 3 bases, J shed 6 bases, and the junction held 3 bases outside the gene matches. The CDR3 runs to 14 residues. The CDR3 nucleotides are TGTGCCAGCAGTTATCGGGACAGGGCCAATGAGCAGTTCTTC. This sequence encodes CASSYRDRANEQFF.

In its sample, this clonotype was seen a few times. This chain joins TRBV30 and TRBJ2-3; D not resolved. The CDR3 extends over 11 amino acids. The V end lost 8 bases, the J end lost 2 bases, and 8 bases lay between the germline ends. Germline CDR1 GTSNPN, CDR2 SVGIG (reference sequence). Here the CDR3 DNA reads TGTGCCGGGCTGCTCACAGATACGCAGTATTTT. It is translated as CAGLLTDTQYF.

The V call is TRBV5-1, the J call TRBJ1-1, with D hard to call. Looked up from germline, CDR1 is SGHRS and CDR2 is YFSETQ. The CDR3 totals 14 residues. The ends were cut back, 3 bases at V and 0 bases at J, with 9 bases in the middle. DNA for the CDR3: TGCGCCAGCAGCTCGGCACTAATGAACACTGAAGCTTTCTTT. Translation gives CASSSALMNTEAFF.

The chain is built from TRBV9 and TRBJ2-3, with 7 bases lining up with TRBD1. V shed 0 bases and J 1 base; nucleotides not matched to a gene: 8. Germline V gene lookup returns CDR1 SGDLS and CDR2 YYNGEE. The CDR3 is made up of 17 amino acids. CDR3 region: CASSVEIDRDGTDTQYF. Here the CDR3 DNA reads TGTGCCAGCAGCGTAGAAATAGACAGGGACGGCACAGATACGCAGTATTTT.

The V and J genes are TRBV5-1 and TRBJ2-5; perhaps TRBD2 as D (5 bases). The V end lost 6 bases, the J end lost 5 bases, and 14 bases lay between the germline ends. The germline V gene encodes CDR1 SGHRS and CDR2 YFSETQ. The CDR3 consists of 13 residues. Here the CDR3 DNA reads TGCGCCAGCATGAGGGCGTCGGGGGAGACCCAGTACTTC. Amino acid sequence: CASMRASGETQYF.

The gene calls are TRBV28 and TRBJ2-5; no clear D gene. With the DNA end fitting TRBJ2-7 better, the J assignment may be wrong. Germline assignment: CDR1 MDHEN and CDR2 SYDVKM. This CDR3 contains 13 residues. This CDR3 reads CASSSVLAAEQYF. For the CDR3, the DNA is TGTGCCAGCAGTTCGGTCCTGGCTGCCGAGCAGTACTTC.

This chain joins TRBV27 and TRBJ2-7, with a possible D match to TRBD1 (7 bases). CDR3 length: 13 amino acids. Germline-derived CDR1 and CDR2 are MNHEY and SMNVEV (reference sequence). The ends were cut back, 6 bases at V and 7 bases at J, with 16 bases in the middle. Here the CDR3 reads CASSNGQAGEQYF. Written as DNA, the CDR3 is TGTGCCAGCAGCAACGGACAGGCGGGGGAGCAGTACTTC.

The rearrangement joins TRBV5-6 to TRBJ2-7; 9 bases line up with TRBD1. V shed 4 bases and J 0 bases; nucleotides not matched to a gene: 5. The CDR3 has 15 amino acids. Germline V CDR1 and CDR2: SGHDT, YYEEEE. The CDR3 sequence: CASSPRDRVSYEQYF. CDR3 DNA sequence: TGTGCCAGCAGCCCCCGGGACAGGGTCTCCTACGAGCAGTACTTC. The whole variable domain, filled in from reference TRBV5-6 and TRBJ2-7, reads DAGVTQSPTHLIKTRGQQVTLRCSPKSGHDTVSWYQQALGQGPQFIFQYYEEEERQRGNFPDRFSGHQFPNYSSELNVNALLLGDSALYLCASSPRDRVSYEQYFGPGTRLTVT.

The chain joins TRBV20-1 to TRBJ1-2, with 10 nucleotides matching TRBD1. This CDR3 comprises 15 residues. Trimming took 1 base from V and 2 from J; bases not matched to a gene: 4. Per germline, CDR1 DFQATT and CDR2 SNEGSKA (reference sequence). The CDR3: CSARAAGQGNYGYTF. The CDR3 bases are TGCAGTGCTAGAGCCGCGGGACAGGGGAACTATGGCTACACCTTC.

This clonotype appeared a few times. The rearrangement uses TRBV7-2 and TRBJ2-7; weak D call: TRBD1 (5 bases). Trimming shortened V by 1 base and J by 4 bases, and 8 bases separated the two germline ends. The germline gives CDR1 SGHTA, CDR2 FQGNSA. This CDR3 is built from 13 residues. The CDR3 sequence: CASSLVRVYEQYF. In nucleotides, the CDR3 is TGTGCCAGCAGCTTAGTCAGGGTTTACGAGCAGTACTTC.

V usage is TRBV4-3 and J usage is TRBJ1-1; D unclear. CDR1 and CDR2 (germline): LGHNA, YSLEER. V was pared by 4 bases and J by 1 base, with 10 bases between. The CDR3 is 14 residues long. Here the CDR3 DNA reads TGCGCCAGCAGCCCTGTCAGGACGAACACTGAAGCTTTCTTT. Its protein product is CASSPVRTNTEAFF.

This clonotype was counted between two and nine times. The rearrangement joins TRBV29-1 to TRBJ1-1; 7 nucleotides agree with TRBD1. After removal of 3 bases from V and 11 bases from J, the junction contained 9 bases not matched to a gene. CDR3 size: 12 residues. From germline, CDR1 is SQVTM and CDR2 ANQGSEA. CDR3 bases: TGCAGCGTTGAGGGAGGGGGCGAAACGGCTTTCTTT. This translates into CSVEGGGETAFF.

The chain combines TRBV20-1 with TRBJ2-5; D not resolved. This CDR3 comprises 15 residues. V lost 3 bases to trimming and J lost 5 bases, with 19 bases between them. Germline V gene sequence: CDR1 DFQATT, CDR2 SNEGSKA (reference sequence). Here the CDR3 reads CSARNAQSLVETQYF. The CDR3 region has the DNA TGCAGTGCTAGGAATGCTCAATCCCTTGTTGAGACCCAGTACTTC.

This clonotype occurred a few times. J is TRBJ2-4 and V is TRBV20-1; TRBD1 matches 10 bases. Germline CDR1 and CDR2: DFQATT and SNEGSKA (reference sequence). J gave up 3 bases and V 1 base, and 6 bases lay outside the gene matches. CDR3 size: 16 residues. CDR3: CSARGLGQGIKNIQYF. DNA for the CDR3: TGCAGTGCTAGAGGCCTGGGACAGGGGATCAAAAACATTCAGTACTTC.

This clonotype came up once. Germline is not matched at one junction end, which may reflect a read error. V usage is TRBV20-1 and J usage is TRBJ2-5; 8 bases are a match to TRBD2. Germline V gene sequence: CDR1 DFQATT, CDR2 SNEGSKA (reference sequence). The CDR3 extends over 14 amino acids. CDR3 nucleotide sequence: TGCAGTGCCAGAGATGCGAGCGGGGGCCAGACCCAGTACTTC. This gives the protein CSARDASGGQTQYF.

The table lists this clonotype with a few counts. This chain joins TRBV10-3 and TRBJ2-4, with unresolved D. V shed 6 bases and J shed 0 bases, with 9 bases lying between them. In germline, CDR1 is ENHRY, CDR2 SYGVKD. This CDR3 is 14 amino acids long. Here the CDR3 reads CAISHSLAKNIQYF. The CDR3 DNA reads as TGTGCCATCAGCCACAGCCTAGCCAAAAACATTCAGTACTTC.

This chain uses TRBV4-3 with TRBJ2-1; 7 bases fit TRBD2. Unmatched junction bases numbered 7, after V lost 5 bases and J lost 0 bases. Germline V gives CDR1 LGHNA, CDR2 YSLEER. This CDR3 has 16 residues. Here the CDR3 DNA reads TGCGCCAGCAGCGACGTGATAGCGGGCTCCTACAATGAGCAGTTCTTC. Its translation: CASSDVIAGSYNEQFF.

This chain joins TRBV27 and TRBJ2-3; a possible D gene is TRBD2 (6 bases). Germline V lookup: CDR1 MNHEY, CDR2 SMNVEV (reference sequence). With 1 base removed from V and 1 base from J, the gap between germline ends came to 9 bases. The length of the CDR3 is 15 residues. The CDR3 nucleotides are TGTGCCAGCAGTTTATATAGCGGTGGCACAGATACGCAGTATTTT. Translation: CASSLYSGGTDTQYF.

The V gene is TRBV2, the J gene TRBJ2-3, with D hard to call. Germline assignment: CDR1 SNHLY and CDR2 FYNNEI. The V and J ends lost 6 bases and 6 bases respectively, with 13 bases between them. The CDR3 covers 13 residues. CDR3 region: CASSGPPRDTQYF. Here the CDR3 DNA reads TGTGCCAGCAGCGGGCCCCCTAGGGATACGCAGTATTTT.

The chain joins TRBV7-9 to TRBJ2-5; D possibly corresponds to TRBD1 (5 bases). The CDR3 runs to 14 residues. The germline gives CDR1 SEHNR, CDR2 FQNEAQ (reference sequence). Trimming shortened V by 0 bases and J by 5 bases, and 10 bases separated the two germline ends. The CDR3 sequence is CASSLAQDIETQYF. The CDR3 DNA is TGTGCCAGCAGCTTAGCACAGGATATTGAGACCCAGTACTTC.

The rearrangement links TRBV21-1 to TRBJ2-7; whether TRBD2, the table's D call, matches the DNA was not checked. TRBV21-1 is a pseudogene segment. CDR3 length equals 17 residues. In nucleotides, the CDR3 is TGTGCCAGCAGCAATTTCCTGCGGCTAGCGCAAATCAATGAGCAGTACTTC. Amino acids: CASSNFLRLAQINEQYF.

The V gene is TRBV7-9, the J gene TRBJ2-7; 9 bases are a match to TRBD2. Unmatched junction bases numbered 6, after V lost 5 bases and J lost 1 base. This CDR3 comprises 15 residues. CDR1 and CDR2 (germline): SEHNR, FQNEAQ (reference sequence). CDR3 nucleotide sequence: TGTGCCAGCAGCCCAACAGCGGGAGGTTCCTACGAGCAGTACTTC. Amino acid sequence: CASSPTAGGSYEQYF.

V is TRBV5-5 and J is TRBJ2-7, with 9 bases lining up with TRBD2. Germline V lookup: CDR1 SGHKS, CDR2 YYEKEE (reference sequence). The ends lost 4 bases at V and 11 bases at J; junction bases unmatched: 16. This CDR3 comprises 15 residues. CDR3 sequence reads: CASSDPGGSGSKKYF. In nucleotides, the CDR3 is TGTGCCAGCAGCGACCCGGGGGGTAGCGGGAGCAAGAAGTACTTC.

The chain links TRBV7-8 to TRBJ1-2; D is ambiguous. V was trimmed by 1 base and J by 1 base, leaving 10 bases between them. CDR1 and CDR2 from the germline V gene are SGHVS and FQNEAQ. This CDR3 comprises 15 residues. DNA of the CDR3: TGTGCCAGCAGCTTAGAGTGGACGAGTAACTATGGCTACACCTTC. Translation: CASSLEWTSNYGYTF.

V and J are TRBV27 and TRBJ2-5; D not certain. Per germline, CDR1 MNHEY and CDR2 SMNVEV (reference sequence). V shed 5 bases and J shed 11 bases, with 12 bases lying between them. CDR3 length: 11 residues. The DNA of the CDR3 is TGTGCCAGCAGTCGGTTTGATGAGCAGTACTTC. This gives the protein CASSRFDEQYF.

Only a few counts were recorded for this clonotype. The CDR3 region has the DNA TGCGCCAGCAGCCAAGATTATGCTAGCGAGACCCAGTACTTC. This gives the protein CASSQDYASETQYF. The chain recombines TRBV4-3 with TRBJ2-5; the D gene is possibly TRBD2 (5 bases). CDR3 length: 14 amino acids. CDR1 and CDR2 (germline): LGHNA, YSLEER. V lost 0 bases and J lost 5, with 10 bases in between.

The chain has TRBV2 and TRBJ2-5; a possible D gene is TRBD1 (5 bases). CDR1 and CDR2 (germline): SNHLY, FYNNEI. The CDR3 totals 14 residues. V lost 3 bases, J lost 4 bases, and 12 bases lay in between. CDR3 protein: CASSDRVVRETQYF. The CDR3 nucleotides are TGTGCCAGCAGTGACAGGGTGGTCCGAGAGACCCAGTACTTC.

The chain couples TRBV20-1 to TRBJ2-3; 13 bases match TRBD2. The germline gives CDR1 DFQATT, CDR2 SNEGSKA (reference sequence). V was pared by 6 bases and J by 1 base, with 7 bases of the junction left unmatched. This CDR3 region has 16 residues. The CDR3 bases are TGCAGTGCCCGGACTAGCGGGAGAGGGGGCACAGATACGCAGTATTTT. Encoded protein: CSARTSGRGGTDTQYF.

V and J are TRBV29-1 and TRBJ2-5; possible D gene TRBD1, 5 bases. The DNA end lines up better with TRBJ2-7; the J call may be wrong. Germline V CDR1 and CDR2: SQVTM, ANQGSEA. This CDR3 region has 12 residues. CDR3 residues: CSVAGQGNEQYF. The CDR3 bases are TGCAGCGTCGCCGGCCAGGGCAACGAGCAGTACTTC.